A selection of T cell receptor beta chains follows, all from one sample in a study of OX40 agonist ivuxolimab in advanced cancers. The data were produced by immunoSEQ multiplex PCR, yet TCRdb's version contains in-frame clones alone and is incomplete. The sample carries around 110,000 clones, over 75% recorded once. Here the sequenced sample was CD4+ or CD8+ T cells sorted from blood, taken in a trial of the OX40 agonist ivuxolimab. The receptors originated from an adult with an advanced solid tumor such as melanoma, head and neck, liver or kidney cancer. Both conserved end residues are part of each CDR3. A D gene is named only where the DNA matches it firmly. The size of a clone is reported for some rows only, either as once, few or many, or as a class for expanded clones.

d_gene | j_gene | abundance | v_gene | CDR3aa | CDR3nt
. | TRBJ2-7 | . | TRBV7-2 | CASSLGYQGSYEQYF | TGTGCCAGCAGCTTAGGTTACCAGGGCTCCTACGAGCAGTACTTC
. | TRBJ1-1 | . | TRBV30 | CAWSVPPSGTEAFF | TGTGCCTGGAGTGTACCCCCCTCGGGGACTGAAGCTTTCTTT
TRBD1 | TRBJ2-5 | . | TRBV29-1 | CSVSGTGHQETQYF | TGCAGCGTCTCCGGGACAGGGCACCAAGAGACCCAGTACTTC
. | TRBJ2-5 | . | TRBV7-2 | CASRIGGDETQYF | TGTGCCAGCAGAATAGGGGGGGACGAGACCCAGTACTTC
. | TRBJ2-3 | . | TRBV6-1 | CASSESTGATDTQYF | TGTGCCAGCAGTGAATCGACAGGAGCAACAGATACGCAGTATTTT
. | TRBJ2-1 | . | TRBV7-2 | CASSLATYNEQFF | TGTGCCAGCAGCTTAGCGACGTACAATGAGCAGTTCTTC
. | TRBJ1-4 | . | TRBV7-9 | CASSLALGGSTNEKLFF | TGTGCCAGCAGCTTAGCGTTGGGGGGATCGACTAATGAAAAACTGTTTTTT
. | TRBJ1-1 | . | TRBV2 | CASSPWNRVNTEAFF | TGTGCCAGCAGCCCGTGGAACAGAGTGAACACTGAAGCTTTCTTT
. | TRBJ2-2 | . | TRBV11-3 | CASSSRGSGELFF | TGTGCCAGCAGCTCCCGGGGGAGCGGGGAGCTGTTTTTT
. | TRBJ2-7 | few | TRBV6-1 | CASSAPYSYEQYF | TGTGCCAGCTCGGCACCGTACTCCTACGAGCAGTACTTC
. | TRBJ1-2 | . | TRBV2 | CASSEDGLYGYTF | TGTGCCAGCAGCGAGGACGGCCTCTATGGCTACACCTTC
. | TRBJ1-4 | . | TRBV14 | CASSTEQPNEKLFF | TGTGCCAGCAGCACGGAACAGCCTAATGAAAAACTGTTTTTT
TRBD2 | TRBJ2-7 | . | TRBV27 | CASSLWGSGDRGEQYF | TGTGCCAGCAGTTTATGGGGTAGCGGGGACCGTGGCGAGCAGTACTTC
. | TRBJ2-7 | few | TRBV19 | CASRGVGYEQYF | TGTGCTTCGAGGGGGGTGGGGTACGAGCAGTACTTC
TRBD1 | TRBJ2-1 | . | TRBV28 | CASSLLGTGNNEQFF | TGTGCCAGCAGTTTATTGGGGACAGGGAATAATGAGCAGTTCTTC
TRBD1 | TRBJ2-3 | . | TRBV10-3 | CAIRPGTGQASTDTQYF | TGTGCCATCAGGCCCGGGACAGGGCAAGCTAGCACAGATACGCAGTATTTT
. | TRBJ2-7 | once | TRBV7-2 | CASSLVLYEQYF | TGTGCCAGCAGCTTAGTACTTTACGAGCAGTACTTC
TRBD1 | TRBJ1-6 | few | TRBV5-5 | CASSPGGAGGMSSPLHF | TGTGCCAGCAGCCCCGGTGGGGCAGGGGGAATGAGTTCACCCCTCCACTTT
. | TRBJ1-2 | . | TRBV6-5 | CASSYSGGAFNGYTF | TGTGCCAGCAGTTACTCGGGGGGCGCGTTTAATGGCTACACCTTC
. | TRBJ1-1 | once | TRBV6-6 | CASSDFSGRGTEAFF | TGTGCCAGCAGTGACTTTTCAGGGAGAGGCACTGAAGCTTTCTTT
. | TRBJ2-1 | . | TRBV5-6 | CASSLATYNEQFF | TGTGCCAGCAGCTTGGCCACGTACAATGAGCAGTTCTTC
TRBD2 | TRBJ2-7 | . | TRBV6-5 | CASNDLAGAYEQYF | TGTGCCAGCAATGACTTGGCGGGGGCCTACGAGCAGTACTTC
TRBD2 | TRBJ2-5 | . | TRBV7-2 | CASSLATSGGQETQYF | TGTGCCAGCAGCTTAGCAACTAGCGGGGGACAAGAGACCCAGTACTTC
. | TRBJ2-2 | . | TRBV5-6 | CASSFGLLLGELFF | TGTGCCAGCAGCTTCGGACTCCTCCTCGGGGAGCTGTTTTTT
. | TRBJ1-4 | . | TRBV14 | CASSRKGPSREKLFF | TGTGCCAGCAGCCGGAAGGGCCCCAGCCGGGAAAAACTGTTTTTT
. | TRBJ2-7 | . | TRBV10-1 | CASILWLSSYEQYF | TGCGCCAGCATCCTTTGGCTCAGCTCCTACGAGCAGTACTTC
TRBD1 | TRBJ1-2 | . | TRBV5-1 | CASSRDRDSYGYTF | TGCGCCAGCAGCAGGGACCGGGACAGCTATGGCTACACCTTC
TRBD1 | TRBJ1-2 | . | TRBV9 | CASSVTGNYGYTF | TGTGCCAGCAGCGTGACAGGGAACTATGGCTACACCTTC
. | TRBJ2-3 | once | TRBV7-2 | CASSSQITPTDTQYF | TGTGCCAGCAGCTCTCAAATAACCCCCACAGATACGCAGTATTTT
. | TRBJ2-7 | . | TRBV18 | CASSPYSHEQYF | TGTGCCAGCTCACCATATTCGCACGAGCAGTACTTC
TRBD2 | TRBJ2-3 | . | TRBV6-4 | CASSDGGGPDTQYF | TGTGCCAGCAGTGACGGCGGGGGGCCGGATACGCAGTATTTT
. | TRBJ1-1 | . | TRBV4-1 | CASSQAKAANTEAFF | TGCGCCAGCAGCCAAGCAAAGGCAGCGAACACTGAAGCTTTCTTT
TRBD1 | TRBJ1-1 | . | TRBV28 | CASSAPTGFTEAFF | TGTGCCAGCAGTGCCCCGACAGGGTTCACTGAAGCTTTCTTT
. | TRBJ2-7 | once | TRBV6-5 | CASSYSQGHYEQYF | TGTGCCAGCAGTTACTCACAGGGCCACTACGAGCAGTACTTC
. | TRBJ1-5 | once | TRBV30 | CAWSSPPSNQPQHF | TGTGCCTGGAGTTCCCCACCGAGCAATCAGCCCCAGCATTTT
. | TRBJ2-3 | . | TRBV7-2 | CASSNRGLSGTDTQYF | TGTGCCAGCAGCAACCGTGGGCTCTCGGGCACAGATACGCAGTATTTT
. | TRBJ2-3 | . | TRBV5-1 | CASSQRAQGDTQYF | TGCGCCAGCAGCCAGAGAGCCCAAGGGGATACGCAGTATTTT
TRBD1 | TRBJ1-2 | . | TRBV9 | CASSKTRTGSYGYTF | TGTGCCAGCAGCAAAACGAGGACAGGATCTTATGGCTACACCTTC
. | TRBJ2-7 | . | TRBV18 | CASSPPSGNEQYF | TGTGCCAGCTCACCCCCCTCAGGCAACGAGCAGTACTTC
TRBD1 | TRBJ1-5 | . | TRBV10-3 | CATYSGQGALNQPQHF | TGTGCCACCTACTCGGGGCAGGGGGCACTGAATCAGCCCCAGCATTTT
. | TRBJ2-5 | . | TRBV5-6 | CASSLGGLGETQYF | TGTGCCAGCAGCTTGGGGGGGCTGGGTGAGACCCAGTACTTC
. | TRBJ1-6 | . | TRBV4-3 | CASSQERDGGAPLHF | TGCGCCAGCAGCCAAGAACGGGATGGTGGTGCACCCCTCCACTTT
. | TRBJ1-2 | . | TRBV28 | CASSFDAYNYGYTF | TGTGCCAGCAGTTTCGACGCGTATAACTATGGCTACACCTTC
TRBD1 | TRBJ2-7 | . | TRBV19 | CASKGTGRDEQYF | TGTGCCAGTAAGGGGACAGGGAGGGACGAGCAGTACTTC
. | TRBJ1-6 | . | TRBV6-5 | CASSYLSYNSPLHF | TGTGCCAGCAGTTACCTCTCCTATAATTCACCCCTCCACTTT
. | TRBJ1-2 | . | TRBV19 | CASSISGERPNYGYTF | TGTGCCAGTAGTATATCGGGCGAACGGCCTAACTATGGCTACACCTTC
. | TRBJ1-1 | . | TRBV6-1 | CASWEDRSGTEAFF | TGTGCCAGCTGGGAAGACAGGAGCGGGACTGAAGCTTTCTTT
TRBD2 | TRBJ2-7 | . | TRBV4-1 | CASSRGGPSYEQYF | TGCGCCAGCAGCCGCGGGGGGCCCTCCTACGAGCAGTACTTC
TRBD1 | TRBJ2-3 | . | TRBV29-1 | CSVGLKGAGDTQYF | TGCAGCGTTGGACTAAAGGGGGCAGGAGATACGCAGTATTTT
TRBD2 | TRBJ2-1 | . | TRBV7-2 | CASSSSGGSYNEQFF | TGTGCCAGCAGCTCGAGCGGGGGGTCCTACAATGAGCAGTTCTTC
. | TRBJ2-2 | . | TRBV5-6 | CASSSLGTTGELFF | TGTGCCAGCAGCTCCCTGGGGACGACCGGGGAGCTGTTTTTT
. | TRBJ1-6 | . | TRBV6-6 | CASSQVSSYNSPLHF | TGTGCCAGCAGTCAAGTGAGCTCCTATAATTCACCCCTCCACTTT
. | TRBJ1-6 | . | TRBV5-1 | CASSAEQNSPLHF | TGCGCCAGCTCCGCCGAACAAAATTCACCCCTCCACTTT
TRBD1 | TRBJ2-2 | once | TRBV29-1 | CSVEHTGAGELFF | TGCAGCGTTGAACATACAGGGGCCGGGGAGCTGTTTTTT
. | TRBJ2-2 | . | TRBV23-1 | CASSLPIGGPGTGELFF | TGCGCCAGCAGTCTCCCCATAGGGGGGCCCGGGACCGGGGAGCTGTTTTTT
. | TRBJ1-6 | . | TRBV9 | CASSSRRLDSPLHF | TGTGCCAGCAGCAGCCGTAGGTTGGATTCACCCCTCCACTTT
. | TRBJ1-1 | . | TRBV7-6 | CASSLLLGQTEAFF | TGTGCCAGCAGCTTACTTTTGGGCCAAACTGAAGCTTTCTTT
TRBD2 | TRBJ2-7 | . | TRBV7-2 | CASSSSGGILSYEQYF | TGTGCCAGCAGCTCTAGCGGGGGGATCTTATCCTACGAGCAGTACTTC
. | TRBJ2-7 | . | TRBV6-6 | CASRQRAPGTYEQYF | TGTGCCAGCAGACAAAGGGCCCCGGGGACCTACGAGCAGTACTTC